The 14 T cell receptor beta chains presented below share a single source sample, sequenced in a study of CD8 T cells in ankylosing spondylitis. Using its own MiXCR run on the 5' RACE reads, TCRdb lists one record per CDR3 protein. The sample records some 250,000 distinct CDR3 sequences, about 10% being singletons. Sequencing was carried out using blood, either unsorted or a sorted T cell fraction (not recorded which). The receptors originated from a male donor with ankylosing spondylitis or in good health (not recorded which).

This clonotype was counted at least ten times. The rearrangement links TRBV6-5 to TRBJ2-1; D may be TRBD2 (6 bases). The CDR3 is 16 amino acids. The V and J ends lost 2 bases and 5 bases respectively, with 16 bases between them. Germline V gives CDR1 MNHEY, CDR2 SVGAGI. The CDR3 loop reads CASSYGVWGRNNEQFF. In DNA form, the CDR3 reads TGTGCCAGCAGTTACGGTGTTTGGGGGAGGAACAATGAGCAGTTCTTC.

The V and J genes are TRBV5-8 and TRBJ1-2; no reliable D call. The V end lost 1 base, the J end lost 3 bases, and 10 bases lay between the germline ends. Germline CDR1 and CDR2: SGHTS and YDEGEE. CDR3 length: 14 residues. The CDR3 DNA reads TGTGCCAGCAGCTTGTGGACGGATTACTATGGCTACACCTTC. This gives the protein CASSLWTDYYGYTF.

This clonotype was counted many times. The gene calls are TRBV4-1 and TRBJ2-7, with D perhaps assigned TRBD1 or TRBD2 (5 bases each). Germline V CDR1 and CDR2: MGHRA, YSYEKL. V gave up 4 bases and J gave up 7 bases, with 17 bases separating them. The CDR3 consists of 14 residues. CDR3 coding DNA: TGCGCCAGCAGCCGACTACCAAGGGACGCTGAGCAGTACTTC. It specifies CASSRLPRDAEQYF.

There are many counts of this clonotype. The chain carries TRBV29-1 and TRBJ1-1; possible D gene TRBD1, 5 bases. The germline V gene has CDR1 SQVTM and CDR2 ANQGSEA. V was trimmed by 6 bases and J by 5 bases, leaving 16 bases between them. This CDR3 comprises 13 residues. CDR3: CSVIRDMGTEAFF. The CDR3 region has the DNA TGCAGCGTCATCAGGGATATGGGAACTGAAGCTTTCTTT.

The sample holds many counts of this clonotype. V is TRBV5-5 and J is TRBJ2-5, with D hard to call. Trimming removed 4 bases at V and 1 base at J, with 14 bases between. The CDR3 is made up of 15 amino acids. The germline gives CDR1 SGHKS, CDR2 YYEKEE (reference sequence). The CDR3, as DNA: TGTGCCAGCAGCAGGACGATAAACCTCCAAGAGACCCAGTACTTC. It specifies CASSRTINLQETQYF.

Many counts were recorded for this clonotype. The V gene is TRBV6-5, the J gene TRBJ1-6, with D hard to call. Germline assignment: CDR1 MNHEY and CDR2 SVGAGI. V was pared by 4 bases and J by 0 bases, with 7 bases between. The CDR3 spans 15 residues. The CDR3 loop reads CASSLESSYNSPLHF. The CDR3, as DNA: TGTGCCAGCAGTTTAGAGTCCTCCTATAATTCACCCCTCCACTTT.

Points on this clonotype: This clone may be a read error of a much larger clone one base away. The rearrangement links TRBV20-1 to TRBJ2-1, with TRBD2 as a possible D gene (5 bases). In germline, CDR1 is DFQATT, CDR2 SNEGSKA (reference sequence). This CDR3 comprises 13 residues. CDR3 residues: CSTSVESRNEQFF. CDR3 DNA sequence: TGCAGTACTAGTGTTGAGTCGCGGAATGAGCAGTTCTTC.

This clonotype was seen only a few times. J is TRBJ2-4 and V is TRBV4-1; D not resolved. Looked up from germline, CDR1 is MGHRA and CDR2 is YSYEKL. Trimming took 0 bases from V and 2 from J, leaving 11 bases between them. CDR3 length equals 16 residues. The CDR3 is CASSQDFGRTKNIQYF. As DNA, the CDR3 is TGCGCCAGCAGCCAAGATTTTGGGCGTACCAAAAACATTCAGTACTTC.

The rearrangement joins TRBV20-1 to TRBJ2-1, with 11 bases fitting TRBD2. The CDR3 has 17 residues. Trimming took 3 bases from V and 3 from J; bases not matched to a gene: 10. Germline CDR1 DFQATT, CDR2 SNEGSKA (reference sequence). CDR3 loop: CSASPRAGLAVYNEQFF. CDR3 nucleotides: TGCAGTGCTAGCCCCCGGGCGGGACTAGCGGTCTACAATGAGCAGTTCTTC.

This clonotype was detected ten times or more. The V gene is TRBV5-6, the J gene TRBJ2-7; TRBD2 is a possible D gene (6 bases). This CDR3 region has 14 residues. V was shortened by 0 bases and J by 3 bases, with 10 bases between the two germline ends. Germline V lookup: CDR1 SGHDT, CDR2 YYEEEE. CDR3 nucleotides: TGTGCCAGCAGCTTGGTGCGGGATCTCTACGAGCAGTACTTC. Protein: CASSLVRDLYEQYF.

This clonotype was recorded at least ten times. This chain uses TRBV5-1 with TRBJ2-7, with TRBD2 matching over 15 bases. The CDR3 spans 17 residues. Germline V gene lookup returns CDR1 SGHRS and CDR2 YFSETQ. The trim removed 4 bases at V and 2 bases at J, leaving 7 bases unmatched. The CDR3 nucleotides read TGCGCCAGCAGCGGCGGACTAGCGGGAGGGCCGACCTACGAGCAGTACTTC. Amino acid sequence: CASSGGLAGGPTYEQYF. Looking up the rest from reference TRBV5-1 and TRBJ2-7 gives the full variable domain: KAGVTQTPRYLIKTRGQQVTLSCSPISGHRSVSWYQQTPGQGLQFLFEYFSETQRNKGNFPGRFSGRQFSNSRSEMNVSTLELGDSALYLCASSGGLAGGPTYEQYFGPGTRLTVT.

The V gene is TRBV11-3, the J gene TRBJ1-1; D possibly corresponds to TRBD1 (6 bases). Trimming removed 5 bases from V and 1 base from J, with 14 bases in between. Germline CDR1 and CDR2: SGHNT and YENEEA. There are 15 residues in the CDR3. The CDR3, as DNA: TGTGCCAGCAGCCTTGGACAGTCGGGGAACACTGAAGCTTTCTTT. It encodes CASSLGQSGNTEAFF.

The table lists this clonotype with many counts. The V and J genes are TRBV12-3 or TRBV12-4 and TRBJ2-5; 12 bases are shared with TRBD2. This CDR3 comprises 15 residues. The ends lost 6 bases at V and 8 bases at J; junction bases unmatched: 10. The CDR3 DNA reads TGTGCCAGCAGCATGTGGACTAGCGGGGCTGAAACCCAGTACTTC. The encoded protein is CASSMWTSGAETQYF.

This clonotype was observed a handful of times. V gene TRBV11-2 combines with J gene TRBJ2-3, with 8 positions matching TRBD2. The ends lost 1 base at V and 5 bases at J; junction bases unmatched: 8. This CDR3 comprises 16 residues. CDR1 SGHAT and CDR2 FQNNGV come from the germline V gene. The CDR3 coding sequence is TGTGCCAGCAGCTTAGGACTAGCGCCACCCGAAGATACGCAGTATTTT. It yields the protein CASSLGLAPPEDTQYF.